These 28 T cell receptor beta chains originate from one sample sequenced in a study of identical twins. TCRdb ran MiXCR on the 5' RACE reads and lists one entry per CDR3 protein. The sample contains about 200,000 distinct CDR3 sequences, 15% to 20% of which appear only once. These sequences were also reported in another study, on T cells expressing NK-cell markers.

The sample comprised CD8+ T cells sorted from blood. The receptors here all came from a woman between 18 and 29 years old in good health.

There are a few counts of this clonotype. The chain links TRBV5-1 to TRBJ2-7; tentative D call: TRBD2 (6 bases). The CDR3 extends over 18 amino acids. CDR1 SGHRS and CDR2 YFSETQ come from the germline V gene. Trimming left V 4 bases short and J 0 bases short, with 23 bases between. The CDR3 loop is CASSPSPSGDGYSYEQYF. For the CDR3, the DNA is TGCGCCAGCAGCCCTAGCCCTTCGGGGGACGGGTACTCCTACGAGCAGTACTTC.

This chain links TRBV6-1 with TRBJ2-3, with TRBD2 identical over 10 bases. The CDR3 consists of 14 residues. Germline CDR1 reads MNHNS; CDR2 reads SASEGT. J gave up 4 bases and V 11 bases, and 9 bases lay outside the gene matches. The CDR3 DNA is TGTGCCTCAAGTAGCGGGGGGTTCTCAGATACGCAGTATTTT. Translating gives CASSSGGFSDTQYF.

This clonotype has more than one count but fewer than ten. The chain carries TRBV29-1 and TRBJ2-1; D assignment may be TRBD1 or TRBD2 (6 bases each). Trimming removed 8 bases from V and 7 bases from J, with 18 bases in between. CDR1 and CDR2 (germline): SQVTM, ANQGSEA. The CDR3 has 13 residues. The DNA of the CDR3 is TGCAGCACCCTAGGGGGGACTCTGAATGAGCAGTTCTTC. Translation: CSTLGGTLNEQFF.

This clonotype was seen a handful of times. This chain connects TRBV6-5 to TRBJ2-5; 11 nucleotides align to TRBD2. After removal of 0 bases from V and 2 bases from J, the junction contained 11 bases not matched to a gene. The CDR3 contains 19 residues. CDR1 and CDR2 from the germline V gene are MNHEY and SVGAGI. The CDR3 reads CASSYSTLAGGPIQETQYF. CDR3 sequence (DNA): TGTGCCAGCAGTTACTCAACCCTAGCGGGGGGTCCTATTCAAGAGACCCAGTACTTC.

This clonotype is a singleton in its sample. V is TRBV10-2 and J is TRBJ2-2; TRBD2 aligns across 10 bases. The CDR3 sequence is 16 residues long. V shed 7 bases, J shed 1 base, and the junction held 6 bases outside the gene matches. Germline V CDR1 and CDR2: WSHSY, SAAADI. CDR3 coding DNA: TGCGCCAGCAACCCACGACTAGCGGGGAACACCGGGGAGCTGTTTTTT. This encodes CASNPRLAGNTGELFF.

This clonotype was detected only a few times. The rearrangement links TRBV12-3 or TRBV12-4 to TRBJ2-7; a weak D match, TRBD1 (6 bases). The V and J ends lost 5 bases and 2 bases respectively, with 10 bases between them. CDR3 length: 13 amino acids. The CDR3 is CASSQGMTYEQYF. As DNA, the CDR3 is TGTGCCAGCAGTCAGGGGATGACCTACGAGCAGTACTTC.

The sample holds a few counts of this clonotype. The chain employs TRBV12-3 or TRBV12-4 and TRBJ2-7; D is unclear. The V gene lost 6 bases and the J gene lost 2 bases, with 14 bases spanning the gap. This CDR3 spans 14 amino acids. CDR3 sequence: CASSGRIITYEQYF. As DNA, the CDR3 is TGTGCCAGCAGCGGACGGATAATAACCTACGAGCAGTACTTC.

A remark on this clonotype: An end of the junction differs from the germline gene, which may be a read error. The chain links TRBV29-1 to TRBJ2-1; no firm D call. Germline-derived CDR1 and CDR2 are SQVTM and ANQGSEA. The CDR3 covers 13 residues. The CDR3 DNA follows: TGCAGCGTTTATTTTGACCGGCGGAATGAGCAGCTCTTC. Residues: CSVYFDRRNEQLF.

This clonotype turned up a few times. The CDR3 nucleotides are TGCAGCGTTGGTGACGGCTACACCTTC. It encodes CSVGDGYTF. This chain uses TRBV29-1 with TRBJ1-2; D is unclear. Looked up from germline, CDR1 is SQVTM and CDR2 is ANQGSEA. The CDR3 consists of 9 residues. V was pared by 4 bases and J by 8 bases, with 5 bases between.

This chain connects TRBV20-1 to TRBJ2-6, with 12 bases matching TRBD1. Looked up from germline, CDR1 is DFQATT and CDR2 is SNEGSKA (reference sequence). CDR3 length equals 15 residues. The CDR3 here is CIRDRGPSGANVLTF. The CDR3 DNA reads as TGCATTAGGGACAGGGGGCCCTCTGGGGCCAACGTCCTGACTTTC.

The V gene is TRBV29-1, the J gene TRBJ1-1; the match to TRBD1 covers 7 bases. V shed 6 bases, J shed 8 bases, and the junction held 9 bases outside the gene matches. Germline CDR1 reads SQVTM; CDR2 reads ANQGSEA. The CDR3 is 12 residues long. DNA of the CDR3: TGCAGCGTCTCGTGGACAGGCCCCGAAGCTTTCTTT. Amino acids: CSVSWTGPEAFF.

This clonotype occurred a few times. The genes are TRBV29-1 and TRBJ1-1; D is undetermined. With 6 bases removed from V and 2 bases from J, the gap between germline ends came to 7 bases. Germline V gene data show CDR1 as SQVTM and CDR2 as ANQGSEA. This CDR3 is built from 11 residues. The CDR3 DNA reads as TGCAGCGTCGTGGTTAACACTGAAGCTTTCTTT. It specifies CSVVVNTEAFF.

The chain has TRBV20-1 and TRBJ2-5; 12 nucleotides line up with TRBD2. V was pared by 3 bases and J by 5 bases, with 13 bases of the junction left unmatched. The CDR3 length is 17 residues. Germline loops: CDR1 DFQATT, CDR2 SNEGSKA (reference sequence). CDR3 sequence: CSASGGTSGLQGETQYF. DNA of the CDR3: TGCAGTGCTAGTGGTGGGACTAGCGGGCTTCAAGGGGAGACCCAGTACTTC.

This clonotype was seen more than once but under ten times. This chain uses TRBV7-2 with TRBJ2-2; the D is unclear. The germline gives CDR1 SGHTA, CDR2 FQGNSA. The V gene lost 8 bases and the J gene lost 6 bases, with 7 bases spanning the gap. The CDR3 has 11 residues. The CDR3 loop is CASGPAGELFF. The CDR3 DNA reads as TGTGCCAGCGGACCGGCCGGGGAGCTGTTTTTT.

The sample holds many counts of this clonotype. The chain combines TRBV5-1 with TRBJ2-7; 12 bases are a match to TRBD2. Germline-derived CDR1 and CDR2 are SGHRS and YFSETQ. J was trimmed by 6 bases and V by 0 bases; bases with no gene match: 13. The CDR3 contains 18 residues. CDR3 sequence: CASSLASWGTSGSLEQYF. DNA for the CDR3: TGCGCCAGCAGCTTGGCTTCATGGGGGACTAGCGGGTCTCTCGAGCAGTACTTC.

The chain carries TRBV12-3 or TRBV12-4 and TRBJ2-1, with D tentatively TRBD1 or TRBD2 (5 bases each). Trimming shortened V by 1 base and J by 4 bases, and 14 bases separated the two germline ends. The CDR3 is 16 residues long. The CDR3 DNA reads as TGTGCCAGCAGTTTAGGTGAGGGGATCAAGTACAATGAGCAGTTCTTC. Its protein is CASSLGEGIKYNEQFF.

This clonotype has a count of ten or more. This chain uses TRBV9 with TRBJ2-7; the D gene could be TRBD1 or TRBD2 (5 bases each). The CDR3 has 15 amino acids. Trimming removed 3 bases at V and 3 bases at J, with 16 bases between. Germline CDR1 is SGDLS and CDR2 is YYNGEE. The CDR3 nucleotides are TGTGCCAGCAGCGCAGAAACCGGGACGTACTACGAGCAGTACTTC. Amino acid sequence: CASSAETGTYYEQYF.

The J gene is TRBJ2-1, the V gene TRBV7-2; maybe TRBD2 (5 bases). Trimming took 5 bases from V and 5 from J, leaving 16 bases between them. Germline assignment: CDR1 SGHTA and CDR2 FQGNSA. The CDR3 is 15 residues long. For the CDR3, the DNA is TGTGCCAGCAGCCCGAGGAGGCGAGCTGACAATGAGCAGTTCTTC. It is translated as CASSPRRRADNEQFF.

This chain uses TRBV30 with TRBJ2-7, with D perhaps matching TRBD1 or TRBD2 (5 bases each). The CDR3 loop spans 13 amino acids. Trimming removed 4 bases from V and 0 bases from J, with 10 bases in between. Germline-derived CDR1 and CDR2 are GTSNPN and SVGIG (reference sequence). The CDR3 DNA is TGTGCCTGGACAGCAGGGAGCTCCTACGAGCAGTACTTC. Amino acids: CAWTAGSSYEQYF.

The chain carries TRBV5-1 and TRBJ2-7; possibly TRBD2 for D (5 bases). The CDR3 has 16 amino acids. With 0 bases removed from V and 0 bases from J, the gap between germline ends came to 13 bases. Germline-derived CDR1 and CDR2 are SGHRS and YFSETQ. CDR3 amino acids: CASSLVGSSPSYEQYF. In DNA, the CDR3 is TGCGCCAGCAGCTTGGTTGGGAGTAGTCCCTCCTACGAGCAGTACTTC.

This clonotype is medium-sized by share. V gene TRBV6-2 or TRBV6-3 combines with J gene TRBJ2-7; the match to TRBD2 covers 8 bases. Germline V CDR1 and CDR2: MNHEY, SVGEGT. The junction had 0 bases not matched to a gene; V was cut back by 0 bases and J by 2 bases. The CDR3 totals 14 residues. CDR3 protein: CASSYSTSAYEQYF. As DNA, the CDR3 is TGTGCCAGCAGTTACTCGACTAGCGCCTACGAGCAGTACTTC.

In its sample, this clonotype was seen a few times. The rearrangement joins TRBV11-2 to TRBJ2-2, with TRBD2 as a possible D gene (6 bases). CDR1 SGHAT and CDR2 FQNNGV come from the germline V gene. The CDR3 runs to 15 residues. The V gene lost 5 bases and the J gene lost 4 bases, with 14 bases spanning the gap. CDR3 nucleotide sequence: TGTGCCAGCAGCACTCCCGGGACTTTCACCGGGGAGCTGTTTTTT. Amino acids: CASSTPGTFTGELFF.

The chain uses TRBV29-1 and TRBJ2-7, with D possibly matching TRBD1 (5 bases). There are 13 residues in the CDR3. The germline V gene encodes CDR1 SQVTM and CDR2 ANQGSEA. Trimming pared 5 bases from V and 4 bases from J, leaving 15 bases between. The CDR3 nucleotides are TGCAGCGTTATCCAGGGCCCGAGATACGAGCAGTACTTC. The encoded protein is CSVIQGPRYEQYF.

This clonotype occurred a few times. The chain couples TRBV7-9 to TRBJ1-5; possibly TRBD1 for D (5 bases). The CDR3 spans 15 residues. Germline V gene lookup returns CDR1 SEHNR and CDR2 FQNEAQ (reference sequence). Trimming shortened V by 5 bases and J by 1 base, and 12 bases separated the two germline ends. The CDR3 coding sequence is TGTGCCAGCAGCGGGGAGGGGCACAGCAATCAGCCCCAGCATTTT. It encodes CASSGEGHSNQPQHF.

This clonotype was seen at least ten times. This rearrangement joins TRBV15 to TRBJ2-7, with D possibly being TRBD1 (6 bases). CDR1 and CDR2 from the germline V gene are LNHNV and YYDKDF (reference sequence). The CDR3 totals 15 residues. Trimming took 0 bases from V and 5 from J, leaving 14 bases between them. CDR3 sequence reads: CATSRDQGLGNEQYF. The CDR3 DNA follows: TGTGCCACCAGCAGAGATCAGGGGCTTGGAAACGAGCAGTACTTC.

The chain has TRBV6-5 and TRBJ1-1; D uncertain. In germline, CDR1 is MNHEY, CDR2 SVGAGI. Trimming cost V 5 bases and J 2 bases, with 6 bases left between them. The CDR3 consists of 12 residues. For the CDR3, the DNA is TGTGCCAGCAGTCGGCGCAACACTGAAGCTTTCTTT. It translates to CASSRRNTEAFF.

This clonotype appeared a few times. V gene TRBV7-9 combines with J gene TRBJ2-7; tentatively, D is TRBD1 (7 bases). CDR3 length: 17 residues. V was cut by 2 bases and J by 6 bases, with 23 bases left in between. Germline-derived CDR1 and CDR2 are SEHNR and FQNEAQ (reference sequence). The CDR3 here is CASSLYQEDRAEGEQYF. The CDR3 DNA reads as TGTGCCAGCAGCTTATATCAAGAAGACAGGGCGGAGGGCGAGCAGTACTTC.

The V and J genes are TRBV5-1 and TRBJ2-7; no firm D call. The CDR3 has 14 amino acids. The germline gives CDR1 SGHRS, CDR2 YFSETQ. The germline V and J ends were trimmed by 0 bases and 0 bases, with 7 bases remaining between them. The CDR3 reads CASSLADSSYEQYF. In DNA form, the CDR3 reads TGCGCCAGCAGCTTGGCGGATAGCTCCTACGAGCAGTACTTC. The variable domain in full, with the rest retrieved from reference TRBV5-1 and TRBJ2-7, is KAGVTQTPRYLIKTRGQQVTLSCSPISGHRSVSWYQQTPGQGLQFLFEYFSETQRNKGNFPGRFSGRQFSNSRSEMNVSTLELGDSALYLCASSLADSSYEQYFGPGTRLTVT.